Presented here are 31 T cell receptor beta chains from one specimen sequenced in a study of control samples from healthy donors and cancer patients. Profiled with immunoSEQ multiplex PCR; TCRdb holds only in-frame clones, not every one. This table holds approximately 140,000 clones, approximately 91% found once. The sample consisted of blood. These receptors all come from a woman in her 30s in good health.

The rearrangement uses TRBV6-5 and TRBJ2-7; D might be TRBD1 (6 bases). Per germline, CDR1 MNHEY and CDR2 SVGAGI. The length of the CDR3 is 13 residues. Between the trimmed V and J ends, which lost 4 bases and 7 bases, there was a span of 14 bases. The CDR3 DNA follows: TGTGCCAGCAGTTCCGGACAGTTATGGGAGCAGTACTTC. It encodes CASSSGQLWEQYF.

The CDR3 loop is CASSVPGRPNTEAFF. Here the CDR3 DNA reads TGTGCCAGTAGTGTCCCGGGACGGCCGAACACTGAAGCTTTCTTT. The gene calls are TRBV19 and TRBJ1-1, with D tentatively TRBD1 (5 bases). The CDR3 spans 15 residues. The germline CDR1 and CDR2 sequences are LNHDA and SQIVND (reference sequence). Trimming removed 5 bases from V and 1 base from J, with 14 bases in between. The full variable domain, rest sourced from reference TRBV19 and TRBJ1-1, is DGGITQSPKYLFRKEGQNVTLSCEQNLNHDAMYWYRQDPGQGLRLIYYSQIVNDFQKGDIAEGYSVSREKKESFPLTVTSAQKNPTAFYLCASSVPGRPNTEAFFGQGTRLTVV.

V and J are TRBV30 and TRBJ2-1; 14 bases line up with TRBD2. This CDR3 spans 15 amino acids. Germline V lookup: CDR1 GTSNPN, CDR2 SVGIG (reference sequence). V gave up 2 bases and J gave up 6 bases; unmatched junction bases: 3. In nucleotides, the CDR3 is TGTGCCTGGAGTAGCGGACTAGCGGGAGGCAATGAGCAGTTCTTC. Its translation is CAWSSGLAGGNEQFF. Combining the CDR3 with reference TRBV30 and TRBJ2-1 gives the whole variable domain SQTIHQWPATLVQPVGSPLSLECTVEGTSNPNLYWYRQAAGRGLQLLFYSVGIGQISSEVPQNLSASRPQDRQFILSSKKLLLSDSGFYLCAWSSGLAGGNEQFFGPGTRLTVL.

The CDR3 DNA reads TGCGCCAGCAGCCAAGACAGGTGGAATCAGCCCCAGCATTTT. It encodes CASSQDRWNQPQHF. The chain carries TRBV4-1 and TRBJ1-5; D gene uncertain. V lost 0 bases and J lost 4, with 7 bases in between. Germline assignment: CDR1 MGHRA and CDR2 YSYEKL. The CDR3 has 14 amino acids.

V is TRBV5-1 and J is TRBJ1-3; D is perhaps TRBD1 (5 bases). The germline V gene encodes CDR1 SGHRS and CDR2 YFSETQ. V lost 3 bases, J lost 3 bases, and 13 bases lay in between. The CDR3 totals 15 residues. The CDR3 DNA reads as TGCGCCAGCAGCTCCTCCGGGACGGATGGAAACACCATATATTTT. Protein product: CASSSSGTDGNTIYF. Full variable domain (remainder filled in from reference TRBV5-1 and TRBJ1-3): KAGVTQTPRYLIKTRGQQVTLSCSPISGHRSVSWYQQTPGQGLQFLFEYFSETQRNKGNFPGRFSGRQFSNSRSEMNVSTLELGDSALYLCASSSSGTDGNTIYFGEGSWLTVV.

The chain uses TRBV7-9 and TRBJ2-7; D perhaps matches TRBD2 (7 bases). Trimming cost V 1 base and J 5 bases, with 15 bases left between them. Germline V gene lookup returns CDR1 SEHNR and CDR2 FQNEAQ (reference sequence). The CDR3 loop spans 15 amino acids. This CDR3 reads CASSLEGGGQHEQYF. In DNA, the CDR3 is TGTGCCAGCAGCTTAGAAGGGGGAGGGCAACACGAGCAGTACTTC.

The genes are TRBV4-2 and TRBJ1-2; no definite D call. The V gene's germline CDR1 is LGHNA and CDR2 YNFKEQ. The CDR3 length is 14 residues. Trimming took off 0 bases at V and 8 bases at J, with 13 bases between the two ends. The CDR3 bases are TGTGCCAGCAGCCAAGAAAGATCAGGCGGGGGCTACACCTTC. Translating it yields CASSQERSGGGYTF.

This chain connects TRBV6-5 to TRBJ1-6, with 10 nucleotides matching TRBD1. CDR3 length equals 16 residues. V dropped 4 bases and J dropped 6; count of bases not matched to a gene: 6. Germline lookup yields CDR1 MNHEY and CDR2 SVGAGI. DNA of the CDR3: TGTGCCAGCAGTTCCCGGGACAGGGGTGGTAATTCACCCCTCCACTTT. Protein: CASSSRDRGGNSPLHF.

The V gene is TRBV13, the J gene TRBJ1-2, with 9 nucleotides matching TRBD1. The CDR3 covers 14 residues. Germline CDR1 and CDR2: PRHDT and FYEKMQ (reference sequence). The J segment lost 7 bases and the V segment lost 7 bases, leaving 10 bases of the junction unmatched. CDR3 loop: CASIRTGGELGYTF. The CDR3 coding sequence is TGTGCCAGCATCCGTACAGGGGGCGAGCTTGGCTACACCTTC.

The chain is built from TRBV6-6 and TRBJ1-1; no clear D gene. The CDR3 is 15 amino acids. The V end lost 5 bases, the J end lost 4 bases, and 17 bases lay between the germline ends. Germline loops: CDR1 MNHNY, CDR2 SVGAGI (reference sequence). DNA for the CDR3: TGTGCCAGCAGTACTCCGACGGGGTCTGGCACTGAAGCTTTCTTT. Protein sequence: CASSTPTGSGTEAFF.

V and J are TRBV27 and TRBJ2-2; TRBD2 aligns across 8 bases. Germline assignment: CDR1 MNHEY and CDR2 SMNVEV (reference sequence). Germline trimming cut 2 bases from V and 5 bases from J; bases unmatched to any gene: 7. The CDR3 contains 16 residues. CDR3 sequence reads: CASSLRSGSGTGELFF. As DNA, the CDR3 is TGTGCCAGCAGTTTAAGGAGCGGGAGTGGTACCGGGGAGCTGTTTTTT.

As regards this clone: This specimen includes other DNA sequences encoding the same CDR3. The CDR3 sequence: CASSRTSTDTQYF. The CDR3 coding sequence is TGTGCCAGCAGCCGGACTAGCACAGATACGCAGTATTTT. The genes are TRBV11-3 and TRBJ2-3, with TRBD2 as a possible D gene (5 bases). The CDR3 length is 13 residues. With 5 bases removed from V and 0 bases from J, the gap between germline ends came to 6 bases. The germline gives CDR1 SGHNT, CDR2 YENEEA.

The chain couples TRBV6-5 to TRBJ1-2, with 7 nucleotides matching TRBD1. With 8 bases clipped from V and 4 bases from J, the junction kept 4 bases outside the gene matches. The CDR3 sequence is 12 residues long. Germline loops: CDR1 MNHEY, CDR2 SVGAGI. CDR3 sequence reads: CASGGQLYGYTF. The DNA for the CDR3 is TGTGCCAGCGGGGGACAGCTCTATGGCTACACCTTC.

This clone was observed a single time. The chain is built from TRBV9 and TRBJ2-2; no clear D. The CDR3 extends over 13 amino acids. Germline assignment: CDR1 SGDLS and CDR2 YYNGEE. V lost 7 bases and J lost 2, with 9 bases in between. The CDR3 region is CASAQTNTGELFF. In DNA, the CDR3 is TGTGCCAGCGCTCAGACAAACACCGGGGAGCTGTTTTTT.

V and J are TRBV3-1 (or the pseudogene TRBV3-2) and TRBJ1-3, with D unclear. Germline assignment: CDR1 LGHDT and CDR2 YNNKEL (reference sequence). Trimming shortened V by 0 bases and J by 2 bases, and 2 bases separated the two germline ends. The CDR3 runs to 13 residues. The CDR3 nucleotides read TGTGCCAGCAGCCAAGACACTGGAAACACCATATATTTT. It specifies CASSQDTGNTIYF.

The V gene is TRBV11-2, the J gene TRBJ2-2; TRBD2 matches at 13 bases. Germline V gives CDR1 SGHAT, CDR2 FQNNGV. J lost 0 bases, V lost 8 bases, and 12 bases had no gene match. CDR3 length equals 19 residues. The CDR3 region has the DNA TGTGCCAGCGGCCGAGGACTAGCGGGAGATCCCACGAACACCGGGGAGCTGTTTTTT. This sequence encodes CASGRGLAGDPTNTGELFF. Using reference TRBV11-2 and TRBJ2-2 for the parts outside the CDR3, the full variable domain is EAGVAQSPRYKIIEKRQSVAFWCNPISGHATLYWYQQILGQGPKLLIQFQNNGVVDDSQLPKDRFSAERLKGVDSTLKIQPAKLEDSAVYLCASGRGLAGDPTNTGELFFGEGSRLTVL.

The chain links TRBV7-2 to TRBJ2-7; no clear D gene. Trimming left V 4 bases short and J 2 bases short, with 6 bases between. The CDR3 length is 12 residues. Germline lookup yields CDR1 SGHTA and CDR2 FQGNSA. CDR3 region: CASSSRTYEQYF. DNA for the CDR3: TGTGCCAGCAGCTCCAGGACCTACGAGCAGTACTTC.

The V and J genes are TRBV4-2 and TRBJ2-1; 8 nucleotides align to TRBD1. Germline CDR1 reads LGHNA; CDR2 reads YNFKEQ. V shed 4 bases, J shed 5 bases, and the junction held 10 bases outside the gene matches. This CDR3 region has 16 residues. CDR3 loop: CASSPDRGWTNNEQFF. The CDR3 bases are TGTGCCAGCAGCCCCGACAGGGGTTGGACTAACAATGAGCAGTTCTTC.

A single count supports this clone. The chain employs TRBV7-3 and TRBJ2-2, with D maybe TRBD2 (5 bases). V shed 6 bases and J shed 3 bases, with 14 bases lying between them. Germline V gene sequence: CDR1 SGHTA, CDR2 FQGTGA. The CDR3 loop spans 15 amino acids. The chain's CDR3 is CASRDSPQHTGELFF. DNA for the CDR3: TGTGCCAGCAGGGACTCCCCACAGCACACCGGGGAGCTGTTTTTT.

The V call is TRBV7-6, the J call TRBJ2-7, with TRBD1 matching 8 bases. This CDR3 region has 14 residues. Germline trimming cut 0 bases from V and 2 bases from J; bases unmatched to any gene: 0. Germline CDR1 and CDR2: SGHVS and FNYEAQ. The CDR3: CASSLAGQAYEQYF. The CDR3, as DNA: TGTGCCAGCAGCTTAGCGGGACAGGCCTACGAGCAGTACTTC. Variable domain in full (rest from reference TRBV7-6 and TRBJ2-7): GAGVSQSPRYKVTKRGQDVALRCDPISGHVSLYWYRQALGQGPEFLTYFNYEAQQDKSGLPNDRFSAERPEGSISTLTIQRTEQRDSAMYRCASSLAGQAYEQYFGPGTRLTVT.

The V and J genes are TRBV7-9 and TRBJ2-5; TRBD1 might be the D (5 bases). The CDR3 is 14 residues long. CDR1 and CDR2 from the germline V gene are SEHNR and FQNEAQ (reference sequence). V shed 2 bases and J shed 4 bases, with 11 bases lying between them. The CDR3 bases are TGTGCCAGCAGCTTAAGCTGGGGCGCAGAGACCCAGTACTTC. Its protein is CASSLSWGAETQYF. The entire variable domain, with the rest obtained from reference TRBV7-9 and TRBJ2-5, is as follows: DTGVSQNPRHKITKRGQNVTFRCDPISEHNRLYWYRQTLGQGPEFLTYFQNEAQLEKSRLLSDRFSAERPKGSFSTLEIQRTEQGDSAMYLCASSLSWGAETQYFGPGTRLLVL.

The gene calls are TRBV19 and TRBJ1-1, with D perhaps TRBD1 (5 bases). The length of the CDR3 is 15 residues. Trimming removed 6 bases from V and 2 bases from J, with 16 bases in between. CDR1 is LNHDA, CDR2 SQIVND, per germline (reference sequence). The CDR3 DNA sequence: TGTGCCAGTAGCGACGAGGGGACGGGAAACACTGAAGCTTTCTTT. It encodes CASSDEGTGNTEAFF.

V and J are TRBV19 and TRBJ1-2; TRBD1 agrees at 8 bases. Trimming removed 4 bases from V and 3 bases from J; junction bases left unmatched: 7. This CDR3 is built from 15 residues. Germline CDR1 reads LNHDA; CDR2 reads SQIVND (reference sequence). The CDR3 reads CASSTPPDRDYGYTF. CDR3 DNA sequence: TGTGCCAGTAGTACCCCCCCGGACAGGGACTATGGCTACACCTTC.

The rearrangement joins TRBV6-1 to TRBJ1-1; D is unresolved. CDR3 size: 13 residues. Looked up from germline, CDR1 is MNHNS and CDR2 is SASEGT. The V end was cut by 2 bases, the J end by 11 bases, with 15 bases between. Here the CDR3 reads CASSEMRGTGAFF. DNA of the CDR3: TGTGCCAGCAGTGAAATGCGGGGAACGGGGGCTTTCTTT.

The chain combines TRBV11-2 with TRBJ1-6; 7 nucleotides line up with TRBD1. This CDR3 comprises 13 residues. J lost 9 bases, V lost 5 bases, and 4 bases had no gene match. CDR1 SGHAT and CDR2 FQNNGV come from the germline V gene. The CDR3 region is CASSETGVSPLHF. The CDR3 DNA reads TGTGCCAGCAGCGAAACAGGGGTTTCACCCCTCCACTTT.

The V call is TRBV5-1, the J call TRBJ2-5; a weak D match, TRBD2 (6 bases). The germline gives CDR1 SGHRS, CDR2 YFSETQ. V was cut by 0 bases and J by 2 bases, with 14 bases left in between. CDR3 length: 16 residues. The CDR3 spells CASSLAGSNTQETQYF. The CDR3 bases are TGCGCCAGCAGCTTGGCCGGGAGCAACACTCAAGAGACCCAGTACTTC.

For the CDR3, the DNA is TGTGCCAGCAGCCGCCGGGACGGAACAGATACGCAGTATTTT. Encoded protein: CASSRRDGTDTQYF. This sequence joins TRBV7-2 and TRBJ2-3, with D perhaps TRBD1 or TRBD2 (5 bases each). Germline V gene data show CDR1 as SGHTA and CDR2 as FQGNSA. This CDR3 comprises 14 residues. The V end was cut by 5 bases, the J end by 3 bases, with 12 bases between. The full variable domain, in which reference TRBV7-2 and TRBJ2-3 provide the parts outside the CDR3, is GAGVSQSPSNKVTEKGKDVELRCDPISGHTALYWYRQSLGQGLEFLIYFQGNSAPDKSGLPSDRFSAERTGGSVSTLTIQRTQQEDSAVYLCASSRRDGTDTQYFGPGTRLTVL.

The chain uses TRBV10-1 and TRBJ2-4; 9 bases align to TRBD2. This CDR3 has 15 residues. CDR1 WNHNN and CDR2 SYGVQD come from the germline V gene (reference sequence). J gave up 6 bases and V 4 bases, and 7 bases lay outside the gene matches. This CDR3 is CASSGTSAGGNIQYF. The DNA for the CDR3 is TGCGCCAGCAGTGGGACTAGCGCCGGTGGAAACATTCAGTACTTC.

The CDR3 DNA sequence: TGCGCCAGCAGTGAAGGACACCAAAATTCACCCCTCCACTTT. This codes for CASSEGHQNSPLHF. The chain carries TRBV10-1 and TRBJ1-6; perhaps TRBD1 as D (5 bases). CDR3 length: 14 residues. Germline CDR1 is WNHNN and CDR2 is SYGVQD (reference sequence). The V end lost 3 bases, the J end lost 7 bases, and 10 bases lay between the germline ends.

The count of this clone is one. This chain joins TRBV28 and TRBJ1-4; D possibly corresponds to TRBD1 (6 bases). V lost 6 bases, J lost 7 bases, and 12 bases lay in between. In germline, CDR1 is MDHEN, CDR2 SYDVKM. The CDR3 covers 13 residues. CDR3 sequence reads: CASSSRGAEKLFF. The CDR3 DNA follows: TGTGCCAGCAGCTCCCGGGGGGCTGAAAAACTGTTTTTT.

This sequence joins TRBV2 and TRBJ2-2; D is unclear. The V and J ends lost 3 bases and 3 bases respectively, with 8 bases between them. CDR3 length: 14 amino acids. The germline V gene has CDR1 SNHLY and CDR2 FYNNEI. Written as DNA, the CDR3 is TGTGCCAGCAGTGAGGGAATCGACACCGGGGAGCTGTTTTTT. Translated: CASSEGIDTGELFF.